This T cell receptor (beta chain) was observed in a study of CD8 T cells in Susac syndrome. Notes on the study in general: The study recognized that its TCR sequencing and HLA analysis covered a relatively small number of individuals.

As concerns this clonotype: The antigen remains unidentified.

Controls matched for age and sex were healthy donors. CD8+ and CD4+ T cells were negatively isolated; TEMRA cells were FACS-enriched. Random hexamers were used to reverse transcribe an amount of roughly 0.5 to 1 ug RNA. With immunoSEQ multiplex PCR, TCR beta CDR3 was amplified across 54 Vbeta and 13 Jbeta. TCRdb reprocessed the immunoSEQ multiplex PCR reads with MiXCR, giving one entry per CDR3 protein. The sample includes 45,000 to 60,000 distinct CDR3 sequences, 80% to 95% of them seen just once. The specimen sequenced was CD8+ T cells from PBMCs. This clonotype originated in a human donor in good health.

DNA of the CDR3: TGCGCCAGCAGCCAAGCGACAGGGGGGACGGGGAACACTGAAGCTTTCTTT. It specifies CASSQATGGTGNTEAFF. V and J are TRBV4-1 and TRBJ1-1; 9 bases fit TRBD1. CDR3 length: 17 amino acids. The V gene end was trimmed by 1 base and the J gene end by 1 base; junction bases not matched to a gene: 7. Per germline, CDR1 MGHRA and CDR2 YSYEKL.